The clone carrying this T cell receptor (beta chain) was recorded at least ten times. Its antigen is currently unknown. The entry originates in a study of HIV-infected children after antiretroviral therapy interruption. The trim removed 2 bases at V and 3 bases at J, leaving 6 bases unmatched. CDR3 size: 15 residues. Germline V lookup: CDR1 SGHTA, CDR2 FQGNSA. General study results and limits: After treatment interruption started, naive CD4+ CDR3 overlap across time points dropped. Minor non-naive CD45RA+ populations, like EMRA or stem memory, might contaminate naive sorts. The Gini coefficient of naive CD4+ repertoires rose, returning to baseline by 3 years.

A 3' RACE protocol on RNA, with unique molecular identifiers, produced the TCR library. TCRdb re-analysed the 3' RACE reads in MiXCR, keeping a single row per CDR3 protein. The repertoire holds about 89,000 distinct CDR3 sequences, with approximately 6.9% as singletons. Treatment described: PENTA 11 planned treatment interruption arm or continuous ART arm. Sorting from thawed PBMCs isolated naive CD4+ CD45RA+ CD45RO- T cells. The source material was CD45RA+ CD4+ T cells from PBMCs, pooled from several time points, sampled from a donor given antiretroviral therapy, either interrupted or continuous. Subset denoted: naive CD4+ CD45RA+ CD45RO- T cells. This sequence joins TRBV7-2 and TRBJ2-5, with TRBD1 matching 7 bases. The receptor was derived from a pool of human donors with HIV. CDR3 loop: CASSLQGQKKETQYF. The CDR3 DNA reads TGTGCCAGCAGCTTACAGGGACAGAAGAAAGAGACCCAGTACTTC.